This TCR beta chain comes out of a study of CD8 T cells in ankylosing spondylitis. A note on this clonotype: Antigen: not known.

Whole-study results and caveats: Seemingly distinctive of ankylosing spondylitis blood was a TCR beta motif formed by eight highly homologous variants.

Trimming took 5 bases from V and 2 from J; bases not matched to a gene: 7. Per germline, CDR1 LNHNV and CDR2 YYDKDF (reference sequence). This CDR3 region has 16 residues. A single record per CDR3 protein comes from TCRdb applying MiXCR to the 5' RACE reads. The sample carries 150,000 to 200,000 distinct CDR3 sequences, 25% to 35% recorded once. Material: synovial fluid, either unsorted or a sorted T cell fraction (not recorded which). This clonotype originated in a male donor with ankylosing spondylitis. This rearrangement joins TRBV15 to TRBJ2-1, with TRBD1 matching 9 bases. The CDR3 bases are TGTGCCACCAGCGGGACAGGGTATAGTACCTACAATGAGCAGTTCTTC. Its translation is CATSGTGYSTYNEQFF.